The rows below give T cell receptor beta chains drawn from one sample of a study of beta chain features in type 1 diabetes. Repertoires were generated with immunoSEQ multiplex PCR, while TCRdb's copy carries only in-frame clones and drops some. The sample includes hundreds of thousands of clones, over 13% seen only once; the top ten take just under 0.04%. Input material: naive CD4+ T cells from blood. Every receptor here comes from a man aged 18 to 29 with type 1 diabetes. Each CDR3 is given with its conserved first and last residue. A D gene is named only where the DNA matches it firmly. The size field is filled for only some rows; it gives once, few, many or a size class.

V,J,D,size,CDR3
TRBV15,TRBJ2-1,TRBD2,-,CATSSRWTSGVGEQFF
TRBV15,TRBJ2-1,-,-,CATSRTRSSYNEQFF
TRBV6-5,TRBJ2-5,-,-,CASSHDQKTQYF
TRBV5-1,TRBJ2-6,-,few,CASSPYGGSGANVLTF
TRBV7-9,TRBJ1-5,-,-,CASSSDRSERFQPQHF
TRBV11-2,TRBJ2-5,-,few,CASRQGETQYF
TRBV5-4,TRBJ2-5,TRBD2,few,CASSSAGDGQETQYF
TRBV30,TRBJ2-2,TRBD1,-,CAWSVAGTARTGELFF
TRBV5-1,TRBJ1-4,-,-,CASSFERNEKLFF
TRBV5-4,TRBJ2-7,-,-,CASSWGTYEQYF
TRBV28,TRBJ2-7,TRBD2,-,CASSFWGLASTYEQYF
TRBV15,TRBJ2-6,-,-,CATSRDGRIGANVLTF
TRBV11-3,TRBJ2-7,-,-,CASSSSDGIYEQYF
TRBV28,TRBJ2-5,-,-,CASRIRVQETQYF
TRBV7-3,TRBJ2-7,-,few,CASSFQNSYEQYF
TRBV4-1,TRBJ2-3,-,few,CASSPSGGLSTDTQYF
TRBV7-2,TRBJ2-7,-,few,CASSLVVGGDEQYF
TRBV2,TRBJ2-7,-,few,CASKDFVLGSSYEQYF
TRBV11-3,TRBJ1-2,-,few,CASSARSGHGYTF
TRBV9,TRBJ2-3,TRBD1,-,CASSAGTGGLDTQYF
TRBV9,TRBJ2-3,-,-,CASNKAGTSTDTQYF
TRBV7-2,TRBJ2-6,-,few,CASSLGSSGANVLTF
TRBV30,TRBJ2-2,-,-,CAWSAGNTGELFF
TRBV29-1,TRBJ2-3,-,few,CSVETKSTDTQYF
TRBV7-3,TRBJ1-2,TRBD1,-,CASSAGQDYGYTF
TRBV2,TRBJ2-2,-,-,CASSEQGLANTGELFF
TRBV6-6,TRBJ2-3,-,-,CASLQLDTQYF
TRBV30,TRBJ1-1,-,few,CAREGGNTEAFF
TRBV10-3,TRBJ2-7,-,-,CAISASGPYEQYF
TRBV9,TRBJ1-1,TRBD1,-,CASSSQDRGQTEAFF
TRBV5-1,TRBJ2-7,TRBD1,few,CASSWGQEPGEQYF
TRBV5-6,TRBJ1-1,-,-,CASSLRRPGNTEAFF
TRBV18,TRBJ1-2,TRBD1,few,CASSPRTGNYGYTF
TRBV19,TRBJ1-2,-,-,CASSRRVGGYTF
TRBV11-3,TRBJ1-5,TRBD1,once,CASWGQGALSNQPQHF
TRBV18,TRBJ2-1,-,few,CASSPRRTHNEQFF
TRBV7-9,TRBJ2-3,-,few,CASSLGSGHTQYF
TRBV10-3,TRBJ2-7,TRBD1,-,CATRSSTGQGYEQYF
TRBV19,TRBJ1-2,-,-,CASSPSDRAMVHRYTF
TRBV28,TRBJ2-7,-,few,CASRYQGPQYEQYF
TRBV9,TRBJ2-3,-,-,CASSPDREGTTDTQYF
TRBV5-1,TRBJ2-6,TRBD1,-,CASSSDRAGANVLTF
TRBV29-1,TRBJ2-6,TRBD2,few,CSVAGAGANVLTF
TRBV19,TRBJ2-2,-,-,CASTVRGGELFF
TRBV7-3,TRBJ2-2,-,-,CASSWGAGELFF
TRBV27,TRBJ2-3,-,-,CASRATGSDTQYF
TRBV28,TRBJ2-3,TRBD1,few,CASRGQGATDTQYF
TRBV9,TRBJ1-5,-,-,CPCEGGYSNQPQHF
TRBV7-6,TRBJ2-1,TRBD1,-,CASSRGQSSYNEQFF
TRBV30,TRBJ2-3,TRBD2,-,CAWRGGSTTDTQYF
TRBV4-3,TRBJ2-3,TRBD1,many,CASRGQATDTQYF
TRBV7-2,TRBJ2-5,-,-,CASSFSGGIGETQYF
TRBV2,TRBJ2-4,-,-,CASKVQGAKNIQYF